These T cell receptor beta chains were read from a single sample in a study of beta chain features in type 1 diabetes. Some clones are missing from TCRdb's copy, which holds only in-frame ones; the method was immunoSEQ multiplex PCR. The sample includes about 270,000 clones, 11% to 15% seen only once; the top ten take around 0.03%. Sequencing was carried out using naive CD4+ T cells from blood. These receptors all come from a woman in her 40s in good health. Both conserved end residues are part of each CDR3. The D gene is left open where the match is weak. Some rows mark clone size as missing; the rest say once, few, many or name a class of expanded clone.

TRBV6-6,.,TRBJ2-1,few,TGTGCCAGCAGGGCGGGGTACTACAATGAGCAGTTCTTC,CASRAGYYNEQFF
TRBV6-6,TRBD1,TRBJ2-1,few,TGTGCCAGCAGTTACTCGACAGGGGGGACCTACAATGAGCAGTTCTTC,CASSYSTGGTYNEQFF
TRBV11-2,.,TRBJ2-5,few,TGTGCCAGCAGCTCACTGACTGTTAGGGGAGAGACCCAGTACTTC,CASSSLTVRGETQYF
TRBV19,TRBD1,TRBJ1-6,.,TGTGCCAGTAGTACCCAGCGACAGGGGAAGTCACCCCTCCACTTT,CASSTQRQGKSPLHF
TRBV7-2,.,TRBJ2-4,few,TGTGCCAGCGGACCGCCTCGGGGGTCCAAAAACATTCAGTACTTC,CASGPPRGSKNIQYF
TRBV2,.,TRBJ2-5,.,TGTGCCAGCAGTGAAGCGCTTAGGCAGGGAAAAGAGACCCAGTACTTC,CASSEALRQGKETQYF
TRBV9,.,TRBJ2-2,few,TGTGCCAGCAGCGCCTCCTTGAGGGACACCGGGGAGCTGTTTTTT,CASSASLRDTGELFF
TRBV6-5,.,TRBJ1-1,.,TGTGCCAGCAGTACCGCCCGGGGGAACTACGAAGCTTTCTTT,CASSTARGNYEAFF
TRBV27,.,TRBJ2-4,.,TGTGCCAGCAGTTCCTCAGGGAATTGGCTGTACTTC,CASSSSGNWLYF
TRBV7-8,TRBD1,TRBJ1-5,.,TGTGCCAGCAGCTATCACAGGGGAATACAGCCCCAGCATTTT,CASSYHRGIQPQHF
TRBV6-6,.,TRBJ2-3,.,TGTGCCAGCAGTGACTCTCATGGGGCCACAGATACGCAGTATTTT,CASSDSHGATDTQYF
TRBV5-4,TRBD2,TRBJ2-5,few,TGTGCCAGCAGCCCCCCAGCGGGGGGGCGTTTGGTACGGGAGACCCAGTACTTC,CASSPPAGGRLVRETQYF
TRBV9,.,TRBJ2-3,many,TGTGCCAGCAGCGTAGGGCATGCAGATACGCAGTATTTT,CASSVGHADTQYF
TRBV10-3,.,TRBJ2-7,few,TGTGCCATGACCAGGGATATTGGCGGCTACGAGCAGTACTTC,CAMTRDIGGYEQYF
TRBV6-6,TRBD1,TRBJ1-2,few,TGTGCCAGCACCGAATTTATGGGGACAGGCACGGGCTACACCTTC,CASTEFMGTGTGYTF
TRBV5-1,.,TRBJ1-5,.,TGCGCCAGCAGCCGAGACGGGGGGCGCAATCAGCCCCAGCATTTT,CASSRDGGRNQPQHF
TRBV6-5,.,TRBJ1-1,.,TGTGCCAGCAATCCGCCGGGGGGCACTGAAGCTTTCTTT,CASNPPGGTEAFF
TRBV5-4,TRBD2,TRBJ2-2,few,TGTGCCAGCAGCGCAGGACTAGCGGGGGGGCCGCGAACCGGGGAGCTGTTTTTT,CASSAGLAGGPRTGELFF
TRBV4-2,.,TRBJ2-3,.,TGTGCCAGCAGCCAAGATCCCCAAGGAGGGAACTTTATTACCACTCCCTCTAGCACAGATACGCAGTATTTT,CASSQDPQGGNFITTPSSTDTQYF
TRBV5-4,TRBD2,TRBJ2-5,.,TGTGCCAGCAGCTCAAGACACGACCCTAGCGGCTACGGGCGGGCGGAGACCCAGTACTTC,CASSSRHDPSGYGRAETQYF
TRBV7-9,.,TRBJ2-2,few,TGTAGTCCGTCGGGGGCCGGGGAGCTGTTTTTT,CSPSGAGELFF
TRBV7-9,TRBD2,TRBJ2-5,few,TGTGCCAGCAGGCAGACTAGCGGACAAGAGACCCAGTACTTC,CASRQTSGQETQYF
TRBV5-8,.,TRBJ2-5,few,TGTGCCAGCAAGTTCAGTCAAGAGACCCAGTACTTC,CASKFSQETQYF
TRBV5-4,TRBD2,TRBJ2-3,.,TGTGCCAGCAGCTTGAAGCGGGGGGAGAGCACAGATACGCAGTATTTT,CASSLKRGESTDTQYF
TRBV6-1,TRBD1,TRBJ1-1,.,TGTGCCGGTCAGACAGGGTTGAACACTGAAGCTTTCTTT,CAGQTGLNTEAFF
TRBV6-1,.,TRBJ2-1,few,TGTGCCACAAGCGGCGGAGGCAATGAGCAGTTCTTC,CATSGGGNEQFF
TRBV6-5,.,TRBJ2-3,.,TGTGCCAGCTGGAAGCGGATTACTAGCACAGATACGCAGTATTTT,CASWKRITSTDTQYF
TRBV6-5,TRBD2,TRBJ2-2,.,TGTGCCAGCACCCCGGGGGGGGCGCGCACCGGGGAGCTGTTTTTT,CASTPGGARTGELFF
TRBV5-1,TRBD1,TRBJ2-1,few,TGCGCCAGCAGCCCCGGACAGGGGGCTCAAAGCTCCTACAATGAGCAGTTCTTC,CASSPGQGAQSSYNEQFF
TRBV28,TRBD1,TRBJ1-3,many,TGTGCCAGCGGGGACAGACCAGATTTT,CASGDRPDF
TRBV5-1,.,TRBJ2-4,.,TGCGCCAGCAGCTTGGGAGCGGGAGCCAAAAACATTCAGTACTTC,CASSLGAGAKNIQYF
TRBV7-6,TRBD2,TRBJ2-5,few,TGTGCCAGCAACTTGGGCGGGGGGTTGGAGACCCAGTACTTC,CASNLGGGLETQYF
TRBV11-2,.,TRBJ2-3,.,TGTGCCAGCAGCCTCCGGGCGGATGGACTAAGCACAGATACGCAGTATTTT,CASSLRADGLSTDTQYF
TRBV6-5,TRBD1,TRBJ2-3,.,TGTGCCAGCAGCCTTCTAGGGACAGGCACAGATACGCAGTATTTT,CASSLLGTGTDTQYF
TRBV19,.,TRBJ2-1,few,TGTGCCAGTTACCGGGGTGGTGAGCAGTTCTTC,CASYRGGEQFF
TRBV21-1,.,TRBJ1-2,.,TGTGCCAGCAGCCCCCTCAGGGGGCGAGGTGGCTACACCTTC,CASSPLRGRGGYTF
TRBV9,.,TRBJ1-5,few,TGTGCCCCAACCCAGGGAAATCAGCCCCAGCATTTT,CAPTQGNQPQHF
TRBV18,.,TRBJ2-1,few,TGTGCCAGCTCACCCACGGAGGAGTCCTACAATGAGCAGTTCTTC,CASSPTEESYNEQFF
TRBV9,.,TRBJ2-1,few,TGTATAGGGGCCCAGTACAATGAGCAGTTCTTC,CIGAQYNEQFF
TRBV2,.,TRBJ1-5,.,TGTGCCAGCAGTGTACGACTGGACAATCAGCCCCAGCATTTT,CASSVRLDNQPQHF
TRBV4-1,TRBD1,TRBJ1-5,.,TGCGCCAGCAGCCAAGCGGGGACAGGGGGGGATCAGCCCCAGCATTTT,CASSQAGTGGDQPQHF
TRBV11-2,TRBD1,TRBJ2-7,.,TGTGCCAGCAGCTCCCAGAGGGACAGACCTATCTACGAGCAGTACTTC,CASSSQRDRPIYEQYF
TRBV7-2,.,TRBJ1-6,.,TGTGCCAGCAGCCTTAGGGGGACCAGGGATTCACCCCTCCACTTT,CASSLRGTRDSPLHF